These 17 T cell receptor beta chains were all obtained from the same sample, sequenced in a study of STAT3 mutations in large granular lymphocyte leukemia. The antigens for these receptors are not known. Assay used: immunoSEQ multiplex PCR; TCRdb lists only in-frame clones, some missing. The sample includes approximately 10,000 clones, approximately 80% of them seen just once. Whole-study findings and limits: In T-cell large granular lymphocyte leukemia, about half of patients showed multiple immunodominant subclonotypes.

Sample: peripheral blood mononuclear cells. Receptors originate from a man in his 60s with T-cell large granular lymphocyte leukemia. Some clones in this sample may be carry-over from other donors' samples.

The CDR3 sequence is CSVLGRMNTEAFF. For the CDR3, the DNA is TGCAGCGTCCTGGGACGGATGAACACTGAAGCTTTCTTT. The rearrangement links TRBV29-1 to TRBJ1-1; D is possibly TRBD1 (5 bases). The CDR3 has 13 amino acids. V lost 6 bases to trimming and J lost 0 bases, with 11 bases between them. In germline, CDR1 is SQVTM, CDR2 ANQGSEA.

The chain is built from TRBV30 and TRBJ2-2; TRBD2 might be the D (5 bases). The ends were cut back, 4 bases at V and 3 bases at J, with 9 bases in the middle. The CDR3 sequence is 13 residues long. CDR1 is GTSNPN, CDR2 SVGIG, per germline (reference sequence). Here the CDR3 reads CAWTGSHTGELFF. CDR3 in DNA: TGTGCCTGGACGGGATCCCACACCGGGGAGCTGTTTTTT.

The rearrangement links TRBV19 to TRBJ1-1; weak D call: TRBD1 (6 bases). Germline assignment: CDR1 LNHDA and CDR2 SQIVND (reference sequence). V was cut by 7 bases and J by 1 base, with 13 bases left in between. This CDR3 comprises 14 residues. The CDR3 DNA follows: TGTGCCAGTATTCTAGGGGGGACGAACACTGAAGCTTTCTTT. Its translation is CASILGGTNTEAFF.

This clone was detected only once. J is TRBJ2-5 and V is TRBV25-1; possibly TRBD2 for D (5 bases). Per the germline V gene, CDR1 is MGHDK and CDR2 is SYGVNS. V lost 10 bases to trimming and J lost 0 bases, with 18 bases between them. The CDR3 spans 15 residues. The CDR3 region has the DNA TGTGCCACCAACGGAGGACGGTGGTACCAAGAGACCCAGTACTTC. Translation gives CATNGGRWYQETQYF.

This chain uses TRBV5-8 with TRBJ2-7; possibly TRBD1 for D (5 bases). CDR1 SGHTS and CDR2 YDEGEE come from the germline V gene. The CDR3 loop spans 13 amino acids. V was pared by 6 bases and J by 4 bases, with 14 bases between. The CDR3 DNA reads as TGTGCCAGCATCCCCGAAGGGGATTACGAGCAGTACTTC. Amino acid sequence: CASIPEGDYEQYF.

The chain joins TRBV4-3 to TRBJ2-1, with unresolved D. Trimming removed 11 bases at V and 0 bases at J, with 17 bases between. CDR1 is LGHNA, CDR2 YSLEER, per germline. The CDR3 runs 15 residues. The DNA of the CDR3 is TGCGCCTCGGCGCGGCGGCCTGACTCCTACAATGAGCAGTTCTTC. It is translated as CASARRPDSYNEQFF.

This chain uses TRBV10-3 with TRBJ1-5, with no clear D. Germline-derived CDR1 and CDR2 are ENHRY and SYGVKD. CDR3 length: 14 residues. Trimming left V 2 bases short and J 8 bases short, with 13 bases between. CDR3 sequence reads: CAISEPNRDKPQHF. CDR3 sequence (DNA): TGTGCCATCAGTGAGCCAAACCGGGATAAGCCCCAGCATTTT.

The chain couples TRBV5-4 to TRBJ2-1, with 8 bases matching TRBD2. Germline CDR1 is SGHNT and CDR2 is YYREEE (reference sequence). The CDR3 has 16 amino acids. The junction had 8 bases not matched to a gene; V was cut back by 0 bases and J by 6 bases. The CDR3 loop is CASSLARGAGGNEQFF. CDR3 nucleotides: TGTGCCAGCAGCTTGGCCCGCGGGGCGGGAGGCAATGAGCAGTTCTTC. The variable domain in full, completed from reference TRBV5-4 and TRBJ2-1, reads ETGVTQSPTHLIKTRGQQVTLRCSSQSGHNTVSWYQQALGQGPQFIFQYYREEENGRGNFPPRFSGLQFPNYSSELNVNALELDDSALYLCASSLARGAGGNEQFFGPGTRLTVL.

V and J are TRBV5-1 and TRBJ2-3; the D is unclear. Deletions cut 0 bases from V and 4 bases from J, with 9 bases between. The CDR3 is 14 amino acids. Germline V lookup: CDR1 SGHRS, CDR2 YFSETQ. CDR3 sequence (DNA): TGCGCCAGCAGCTTGGAGGGCTGGCCAGATACGCAGTATTTT. It yields the protein CASSLEGWPDTQYF.

This rearrangement joins TRBV28 to TRBJ1-2, with D uncertain. Trimming left V 2 bases short and J 4 bases short, with 8 bases between. The CDR3 consists of 13 residues. Germline values: CDR1 MDHEN, CDR2 SYDVKM. The CDR3 bases are TGTGCCAGCAGTTTAAAGAAGGTCTATGGCTACACCTTC. Translating it yields CASSLKKVYGYTF.

The CDR3 nucleotides are TGTGCCAGCTCACCGGGACAGCACCGAATATTGCAGTACTTC. As protein: CASSPGQHRILQYF. The chain links TRBV18 to TRBJ2-5; 7 bases align to TRBD1. With V trimmed by 3 bases and J by 11 bases, 12 bases remained unmatched. The CDR3 runs 14 residues. The germline CDR1 and CDR2 sequences are KGHSH and LQKENI.

The chain employs TRBV10-3 and TRBJ2-1; D may be TRBD2 (6 bases). V shed 0 bases and J shed 3 bases, with 21 bases lying between them. The germline V gene encodes CDR1 ENHRY and CDR2 SYGVKD. This CDR3 has 19 residues. DNA of the CDR3: TGTGCCATCAGTGAGTCGCGGCAGGGCAAACGGGAGCTCTACAATGAGCAGTTCTTC. This translates into CAISESRQGKRELYNEQFF.

The rearrangement uses TRBV7-9 and TRBJ2-7, with 7 positions matching TRBD2. CDR1 is SEHNR, CDR2 FQNEAQ, per germline (reference sequence). V was clipped by 5 bases and J by 7 bases; unmatched bases: 14. This CDR3 contains 15 residues. The CDR3 coding sequence is TGTGCCAGCAGCCCTACGAGCGGGGCCTTCGGGGAGCAGTACTTC. It specifies CASSPTSGAFGEQYF.

V and J are TRBV25-1 and TRBJ2-3, with D maybe TRBD2 (6 bases). In germline, CDR1 is MGHDK, CDR2 SYGVNS. V dropped 2 bases and J dropped 5 bases, with 20 bases sitting between them. The CDR3 spans 17 residues. In DNA form, the CDR3 reads TGTGCCAGCAGTGAACTTTGGGTAGCGGACCAAGAAGATACGCAGTATTTT. Translated, it gives CASSELWVADQEDTQYF.

V and J are TRBV30 and TRBJ1-1; D is unclear. V was cut by 2 bases and J by 4 bases, with 11 bases left in between. CDR1 and CDR2 (germline): GTSNPN, SVGIG (reference sequence). The CDR3 consists of 13 residues. The CDR3 DNA reads TGTGCCTGGAGTAGAGGGATAGGCACTGAAGCTTTCTTT. This sequence encodes CAWSRGIGTEAFF.

CDR3 coding DNA: TGTGCCAGCAGCTTCGTATCAGATACGCAGTATTTT. The encoded protein is CASSFVSDTQYF. The V call is TRBV7-9, the J call TRBJ2-3; D not certain. Trimming took off 3 bases at V and 4 bases at J, with 5 bases between the two ends. From germline, CDR1 is SEHNR and CDR2 FQNEAQ (reference sequence). The CDR3 contains 12 residues.

V is TRBV6-1 and J is TRBJ2-1; 7 positions agree with TRBD2. Looked up from germline, CDR1 is MNHNS and CDR2 is SASEGT. The CDR3 is made up of 17 amino acids. V gave up 3 bases and J gave up 7 bases; unmatched junction bases: 15. CDR3 nucleotide sequence: TGTGCCAGCAGTGACACTCGACTAGCCCTGAGTAGGAATGAGCAGTTCTTC. Translating gives CASSDTRLALSRNEQFF.